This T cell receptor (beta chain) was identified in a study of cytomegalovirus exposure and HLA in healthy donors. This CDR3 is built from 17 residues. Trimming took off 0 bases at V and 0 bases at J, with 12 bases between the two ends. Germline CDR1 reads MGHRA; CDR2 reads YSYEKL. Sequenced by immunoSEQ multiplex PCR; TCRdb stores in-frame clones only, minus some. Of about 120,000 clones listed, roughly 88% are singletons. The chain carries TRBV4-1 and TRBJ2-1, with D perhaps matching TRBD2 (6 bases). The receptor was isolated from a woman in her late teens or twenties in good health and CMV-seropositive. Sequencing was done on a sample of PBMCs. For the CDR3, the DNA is TGCGCCAGCAGCCAAGATTTTGCGGGATTCTCCTACAATGAGCAGTTCTTC. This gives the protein CASSQDFAGFSYNEQFF.